This TCR beta chain was profiled in a study of blood T cell repertoires in COVID-19. Study details: Both acute and convalescent COVID-19 samples were obtained from the United States, Italy and Spain. In each case, the material was cDNA or gDNA derived from T cells, B-cell-depleted T cells, or PBMCs.

This CDR3 is 14 amino acids long. Per the germline V gene, CDR1 is SGHNT and CDR2 is YYREEE (reference sequence). The ends were cut back, 0 bases at V and 7 bases at J, with 10 bases in the middle. Original data processing: Amplification with reference gene primers provided the estimates of nucleated cell counts. Sequencing used immunoSEQ multiplex PCR; TCRdb keeps in-frame clones, though not all of them. V and J calls and clone size come straight from that table; D and trimming were deduced from the DNA. This sample carries some 130,000 clones, about four fifths of them seen once, and the ten largest clones take 10% to 15%.

The sequencing sample was made of peripheral blood. The chain joins TRBV5-4 to TRBJ2-2; a weak D match, TRBD1 (5 bases). The source is a man aged 80 or over with acute or convalescent COVID-19. The CDR3 region is CASSLEGLGGELFF. CDR3 bases: TGTGCCAGCAGCTTGGAGGGGCTTGGCGGGGAGCTGTTTTTT.